This T cell receptor beta chain was recovered during a study of blood T cell repertoires in COVID-19. This CDR3 spans 16 amino acids. V was pared by 5 bases and J by 0 bases, with 6 bases of the junction left unmatched. CDR1 is SGHTA, CDR2 FQGNSA, per germline. Measured with immunoSEQ multiplex PCR; TCRdb has only the in-frame clones, and not every one. The sample has tens of thousands of clones, 65% to 85% seen once; the top ten hold 28%. The chain joins TRBV7-2 to TRBJ2-3; TRBD2 matches 9 bases. The source material was peripheral blood. This receptor was obtained from a human donor in a cohort sampled during active COVID-19. The CDR3, as DNA: TGTGCCAGCAGCCATCGACTAGCGGATAGCACAGATACGCAGTATTTT. Protein sequence: CASSHRLADSTDTQYF.